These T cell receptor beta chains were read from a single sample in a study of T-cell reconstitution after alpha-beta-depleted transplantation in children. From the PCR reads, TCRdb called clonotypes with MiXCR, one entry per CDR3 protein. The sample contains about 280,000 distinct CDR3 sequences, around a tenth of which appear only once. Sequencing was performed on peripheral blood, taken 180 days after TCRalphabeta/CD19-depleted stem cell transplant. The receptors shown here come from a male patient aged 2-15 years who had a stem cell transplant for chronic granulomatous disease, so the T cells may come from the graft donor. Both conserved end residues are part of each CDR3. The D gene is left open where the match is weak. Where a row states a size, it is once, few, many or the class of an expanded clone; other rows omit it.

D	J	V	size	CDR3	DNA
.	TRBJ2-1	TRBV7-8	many	CASSLDSEQFF	TGTGCCAGCAGCTTAGACTCCGAGCAGTTCTTC
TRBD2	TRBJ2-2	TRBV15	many	CATSPGLAGSNTGELFF	TGTGCCACCAGCCCCGGACTAGCGGGATCGAACACCGGGGAGCTGTTTTTT
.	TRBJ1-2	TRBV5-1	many	CASSFTPGDDYGYTF	TGCGCCAGCAGCTTTACGCCAGGGGACGACTATGGCTACACCTTC
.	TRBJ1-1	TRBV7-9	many	CASSLTGEAFF	TGTGCCAGCAGCTTGACAGGAGAAGCTTTCTTT
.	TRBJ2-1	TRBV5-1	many	CASSLALDSYNEQFF	TGCGCCAGCAGCTTGGCACTAGACTCCTACAATGAGCAGTTCTTC
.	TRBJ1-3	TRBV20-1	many	CSARDLGGVGNTIYF	TGCAGTGCTAGGGATTTAGGGGGAGTTGGAAACACCATATATTTT
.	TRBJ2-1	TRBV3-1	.	CASSQGANNEQFF	TGTGCCAGCAGCCAGGGCGCCAACAATGAGCAGTTCTTC
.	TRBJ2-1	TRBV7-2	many	CASSFGGLGGNEQFF	TGTGCCAGCAGCTTTGGGGGGCTGGGCGGCAATGAGCAGTTCTTC
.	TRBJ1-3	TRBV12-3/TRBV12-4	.	CASSLIGARSGNTIYF	TGTGCCAGCAGTTTAATAGGGGCCCGCTCTGGAAACACCATATATTTT
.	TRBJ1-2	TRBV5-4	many	CASRGSAWQSYGYTF	TGTGCCAGCAGGGGGTCGGCGTGGCAGAGCTATGGCTACACCTTC
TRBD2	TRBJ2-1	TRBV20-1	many	CSASGLAVTYNEQFF	TGCAGTGCTAGTGGGCTAGCGGTAACCTACAATGAGCAGTTCTTC
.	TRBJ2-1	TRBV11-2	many	CASSLDFSPNNEQFF	TGTGCCAGCAGCTTAGATTTTAGCCCAAACAATGAGCAGTTCTTC
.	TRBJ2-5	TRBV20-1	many	CSALGRNQETQYF	TGCAGTGCTCTAGGACGCAACCAAGAGACCCAGTACTTC
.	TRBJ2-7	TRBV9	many	CASSARDGSYEQYF	TGTGCCAGCAGCGCTAGGGACGGATCCTACGAGCAGTACTTC
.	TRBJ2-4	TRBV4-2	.	CASSQDPQSGENNQYF	TGTGCCAGCAGCCAAGATCCCCAGTCGGGGGAAAACAATCAGTACTTC
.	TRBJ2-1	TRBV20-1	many	CSASGAGQSYNEQFF	TGCAGTGCTAGTGGTGCCGGACAATCCTACAATGAGCAGTTCTTC
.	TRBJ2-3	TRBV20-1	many	CSARDLLDTQYF	TGCAGTGCTAGAGATTTATTAGATACGCAGTATTTT
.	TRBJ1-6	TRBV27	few	CASSGRGGYNSPLHF	TGTGCCAGCAGTGGTCGCGGGGGCTATAATTCACCCCTCCACTTT
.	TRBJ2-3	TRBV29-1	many	CSVVQEPYTDTQYF	TGCAGCGTTGTGCAGGAGCCCTACACAGATACGCAGTATTTT
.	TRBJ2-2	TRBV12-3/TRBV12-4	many	CASRPQETNTGELFF	TGTGCCAGCAGACCACAGGAGACGAACACCGGGGAGCTGTTTTTT
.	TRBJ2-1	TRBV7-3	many	CASSLGIGSYNEQFF	TGTGCCAGCAGCTTAGGGATCGGGTCCTACAATGAGCAGTTCTTC
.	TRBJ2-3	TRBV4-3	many	CASSQGQSTDTQYF	TGCGCCAGCAGCCAAGGACAGAGCACAGATACGCAGTATTTT
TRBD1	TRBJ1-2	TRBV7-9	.	CASSLTGDYGYPF	TGTGCCAGCAGCCTGACAGGGGATTATGGCTACCCCTTC
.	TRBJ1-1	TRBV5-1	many	CASSSGRGPTEAFF	TGCGCCAGCAGCTCCGGGCGGGGCCCCACTGAAGCTTTCTTT
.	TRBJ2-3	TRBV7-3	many	CASSLDPPGTRGTDTQYF	TGTGCCAGCAGCTTAGACCCCCCCGGGACTCGGGGCACAGATACGCAGTATTTT
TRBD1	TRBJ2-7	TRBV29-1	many	CSVSQGANEQYF	TGCAGCGTCTCACAGGGGGCTAACGAGCAGTACTTC
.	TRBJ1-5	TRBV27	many	CASSLSYSNQPQHF	TGTGCCAGCAGTTTATCTTATAGCAATCAGCCCCAGCATTTT
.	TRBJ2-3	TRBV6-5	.	CASSSLGQIGTDTQYF	TGTGCCAGCAGTTCCTTAGGCCAGATTGGTACAGATACGCAGTATTTT
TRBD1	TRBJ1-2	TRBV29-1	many	CSVAAGQGYGYTF	TGCAGCGTTGCGGCTGGACAGGGCTATGGCTACACCTTC
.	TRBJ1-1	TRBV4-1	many	CASSHSTVNTEAFF	TGCGCCAGCAGCCACTCGACAGTGAACACTGAAGCTTTCTTT
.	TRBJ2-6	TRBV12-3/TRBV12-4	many	CASSLIATGANVLTF	TGTGCCAGCAGTTTAATAGCGACAGGGGCCAACGTCCTGACTTTC
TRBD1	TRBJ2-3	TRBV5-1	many	CASSLPGTVTDTQYF	TGCGCCAGCAGCTTGCCCGGGACAGTCACAGATACGCAGTATTTT
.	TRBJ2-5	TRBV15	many	CATSRDGVELETQYF	TGTGCCACCAGCAGAGATGGGGTGGAGCTAGAGACCCAGTACTTC
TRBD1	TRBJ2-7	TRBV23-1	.	CASSPDRDGSLQRSYEQYF	TGCGCCAGCAGTCCAGACAGGGATGGAAGTCTCCAGCGCTCCTACGAGCAGTACTTC
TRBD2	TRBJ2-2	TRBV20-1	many	CSAKLTSRTGELFF	TGCAGTGCTAAACTGACTAGCAGAACCGGGGAGCTGTTTTTT
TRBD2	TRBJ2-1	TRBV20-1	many	CSARRSGTHEQFF	TGCAGTGCTAGACGTAGCGGGACCCATGAGCAGTTCTTC
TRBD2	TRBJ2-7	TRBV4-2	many	CASSQDRAAGVDKGSYEQYF	TGTGCCAGCAGCCAAGATCGGGCAGCGGGAGTCGATAAGGGGTCCTACGAGCAGTACTTC
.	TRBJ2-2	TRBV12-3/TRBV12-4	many	CASTLTNTGELFF	TGTGCCAGCACCCTCACGAACACCGGGGAGCTGTTTTTT
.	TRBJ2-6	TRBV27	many	CASSWIGANVLTF	TGTGCCAGCAGTTGGATTGGGGCCAACGTCCTGACTTTC
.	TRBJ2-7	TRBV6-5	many	CASSYHSSSYEQYF	TGTGCCAGCAGTTACCATTCTAGCAGCTACGAGCAGTACTTC
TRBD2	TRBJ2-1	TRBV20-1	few	CSARDPLAGAYNEQFF	TGCAGTGCTAGAGATCCACTAGCGGGAGCCTACAATGAGCAGTTCTTC
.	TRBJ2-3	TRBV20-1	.	CSADRGGSTDTLYF	TGTAGTGCTGACAGGGGCGGGAGCACAGATACGCTGTATTTT
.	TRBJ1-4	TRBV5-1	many	CASSLQGLGPTNEKLFF	TGCGCCAGCAGCTTACAGGGCCTCGGACCAACTAATGAAAAACTGTTTTTT
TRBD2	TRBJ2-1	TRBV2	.	CASSGGFWSGRNNNEQFF	TGTGCCAGCAGTGGGGGTTTTTGGAGCGGGAGGAACAATAATGAGCAGTTCTTC
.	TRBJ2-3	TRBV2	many	CASAPDLPAFSTDTQYF	TGTGCCAGCGCCCCCGATTTGCCGGCTTTTAGCACAGATACGCAGTATTTT
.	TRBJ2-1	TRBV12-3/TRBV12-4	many	CASSLASNEQFF	TGTGCCAGCAGTTTAGCTAGTAATGAGCAGTTCTTC
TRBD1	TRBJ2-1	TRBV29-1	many	CSGDRANEQFF	TGCAGCGGGGACAGGGCTAATGAGCAGTTCTTC
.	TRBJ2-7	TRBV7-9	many	CASSSPRGRGYEQYF	TGTGCCAGCAGCTCTCCCAGGGGCAGGGGCTACGAGCAGTACTTC
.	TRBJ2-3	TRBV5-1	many	CASSLSRPDTQYF	TGCGCCAGCAGCTTGAGTCGTCCAGATACGCAGTATTTT
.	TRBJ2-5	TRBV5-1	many	CASSRWGQETQYF	TGCGCCAGCTCCAGGTGGGGCCAAGAGACCCAGTACTTC
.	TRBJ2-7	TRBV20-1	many	CSAGASTDYEQYF	TGCAGTGCCGGCGCGAGTACGGACTACGAGCAGTACTTC
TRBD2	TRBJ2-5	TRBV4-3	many	CASSQGDYSQETQYF	TGCGCCAGCAGCCAAGGGGACTACTCCCAAGAGACCCAGTACTTC
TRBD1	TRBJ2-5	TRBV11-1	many	CASSGLGPGTGLGETQYF	TGTGCCAGCAGCGGCCTGGGGCCCGGGACAGGGTTAGGAGAGACCCAGTACTTC
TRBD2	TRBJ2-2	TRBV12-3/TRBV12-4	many	CASSRTSGSTGELFF	TGTGCCAGCAGCCGGACTAGCGGGAGCACCGGGGAGCTGTTTTTT
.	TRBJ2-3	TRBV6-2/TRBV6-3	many	CAASIGFTDTQYF	TGTGCCGCCAGCATTGGCTTTACAGATACGCAGTATTTT